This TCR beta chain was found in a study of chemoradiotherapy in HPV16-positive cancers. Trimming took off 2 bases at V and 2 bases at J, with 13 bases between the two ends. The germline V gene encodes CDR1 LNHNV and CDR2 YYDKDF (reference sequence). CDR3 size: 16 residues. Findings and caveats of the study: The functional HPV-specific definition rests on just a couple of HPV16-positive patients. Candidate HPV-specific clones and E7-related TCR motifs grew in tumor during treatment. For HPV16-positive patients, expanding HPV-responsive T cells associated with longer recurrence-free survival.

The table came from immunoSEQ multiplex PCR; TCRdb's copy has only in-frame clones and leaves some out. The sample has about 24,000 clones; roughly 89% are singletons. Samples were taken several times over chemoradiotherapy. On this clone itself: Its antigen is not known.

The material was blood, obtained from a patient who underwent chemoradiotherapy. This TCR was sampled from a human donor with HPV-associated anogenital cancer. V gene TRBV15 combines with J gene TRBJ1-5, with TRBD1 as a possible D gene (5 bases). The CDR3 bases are TGTGCCACCAGCAGAAGGAGAGGGGAGGGCAATCAGCCCCAGCATTTT. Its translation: CATSRRRGEGNQPQHF. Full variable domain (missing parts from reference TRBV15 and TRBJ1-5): DAMVIQNPRYQVTQFGKPVTLSCSQTLNHNVMYWYQQKSSQAPKLLFHYYDKDFNNEADTPDNFQSRRPNTSFCFLDIRSPGLGDTAMYLCATSRRRGEGNQPQHFGDGTRLSIL.